This T cell receptor beta chain was obtained from a study of cytomegalovirus exposure and HLA in healthy donors. General study points: The study labeled 170 or so TCR beta chains cytomegalovirus-associated. The study dropped some indistinguishable V segments, TRBV6-2 and TRBV6-3 among them.

Notes on this clone: What it binds is not known.

With 5 bases removed from V and 5 bases from J, the gap between germline ends came to 16 bases. Germline CDR1 SGHVS, CDR2 FQNEAQ. CDR3 length: 15 residues. 13 Jbeta primers and 60 Vbeta primers were used for the PCR. Generated by immunoSEQ multiplex PCR, the TCRdb table keeps only in-frame clones and is missing some. The table includes about 150,000 clones, 64% detected once. The sequenced material came from PBMCs. The TCR sequence derives from a woman aged 25 to 39 in good health and CMV-seropositive. This chain links TRBV7-8 with TRBJ2-1; possible D gene TRBD2, 5 bases. The CDR3 is CASSPRGGWDNEQFF. CDR3 nucleotides: TGTGCCAGCAGCCCCCGGGGTGGGTGGGACAATGAGCAGTTCTTC.